The 27 T cell receptor beta chains reported below all come from one sample, sequenced in a study of shared clonotypes between healthy human individuals. Libraries were prepared by immunoSEQ multiplex PCR; TCRdb keeps only in-frame clonotypes and omits some of them. The sample lists around 2.1 million clones, around 95% occurring once. Specimen: naive CD4+ T cells sorted from blood. Subset noted: CD45RA+ positively selected. All receptors derive from a young man in good health.

The rearrangement uses TRBV5-6 and TRBJ1-4; 7 bases agree with TRBD1. The CDR3 totals 15 residues. Trimming at V came to 4 bases and at J to 8 bases, leaving 11 bases not matched to a gene. Germline CDR1 and CDR2: SGHDT and YYEEEE. CDR3 in amino acids: CASSLRQGQEEKLFF. CDR3 in DNA: TGTGCCAGCAGCCTAAGACAGGGTCAAGAGGAAAAACTGTTTTTT.

The chain is built from TRBV11-3 and TRBJ2-3; D may be TRBD2 (6 bases). V was clipped by 0 bases and J by 9 bases, with 10 bases between them. The CDR3 spans 13 residues. CDR1 is SGHNT, CDR2 YENEEA, per germline. The CDR3 region is CASSLDGSGTQYF. CDR3 sequence (DNA): TGTGCCAGCAGCTTAGACGGGAGCGGCACGCAGTATTTT.

For this clone: The same CDR3 can be traced to other DNA sequences in this sample. The chain joins TRBV9 to TRBJ1-6; D remains unclear. This CDR3 comprises 12 residues. V dropped 2 bases and J dropped 8 bases, with 5 bases sitting between them. From germline, CDR1 is SGDLS and CDR2 YYNGEE. The CDR3: CASSVGDSPLHF. CDR3 coding DNA: TGTGCCAGCAGCGTTGGAGATTCACCCCTCCACTTT.

The rearrangement joins TRBV5-4 to TRBJ2-2, with 10 bases identical to TRBD2. The CDR3 spans 18 residues. Trimming removed 4 bases from V and 2 bases from J; junction bases left unmatched: 11. Germline V gene lookup returns CDR1 SGHNT and CDR2 YYREEE (reference sequence). The CDR3: CASSPPTSGLGNTGELFF. The CDR3 nucleotides read TGTGCCAGCAGCCCTCCGACTAGCGGGCTGGGAAACACCGGGGAGCTGTTTTTT.

V and J are TRBV4-1 and TRBJ1-5; D might be TRBD1 (6 bases). CDR1 and CDR2 from the germline V gene are MGHRA and YSYEKL. The CDR3 spans 16 residues. V lost 0 bases and J lost 7, with 16 bases in between. The CDR3 sequence is CASSQDLGQSGQPQHF. CDR3 coding DNA: TGCGCCAGCAGCCAAGATCTAGGACAGTCAGGGCAGCCCCAGCATTTT.

The chain couples TRBV7-9 to TRBJ1-6; 8 nucleotides align to TRBD1. Germline V gene sequence: CDR1 SEHNR, CDR2 FQNEAQ (reference sequence). The CDR3 has 14 residues. With V trimmed by 1 base and J by 12 bases, 5 bases remained unmatched. CDR3 amino acids: CASSLGQGMRPLHF. The CDR3 coding sequence is TGTGCCAGCAGCTTAGGACAGGGGATGAGACCCCTCCACTTT.

The rearrangement joins TRBV7-2 to TRBJ1-5; D remains unclear. V lost 1 base and J lost 2, with 9 bases in between. Germline V gives CDR1 SGHTA, CDR2 FQGNSA. The CDR3 has 15 amino acids. CDR3: CASSLGRIGNQPQHF. The CDR3 nucleotides read TGTGCCAGCAGCTTAGGCAGGATTGGCAATCAGCCCCAGCATTTT.

Written as DNA, the CDR3 is TGTGCCAGCAGCCTGATCGACATCTTCCGGTCGCAGTATTTT. Translated, it gives CASSLIDIFRSQYF. V and J are TRBV5-6 and TRBJ2-3; no clear D. V was cut by 4 bases and J by 10 bases, with 19 bases left in between. The CDR3 has 14 amino acids. Per the germline V gene, CDR1 is SGHDT and CDR2 is YYEEEE.

This rearrangement joins TRBV4-1 to TRBJ1-1; 8 positions match TRBD1. Germline CDR1 is MGHRA and CDR2 is YSYEKL. V lost 4 bases to trimming and J lost 0 bases; unmatched junction nucleotides: 7. There are 16 residues in the CDR3. The CDR3, as DNA: TGCGCCAGCAGCCCCCGGGACAGGCCAATGAACACTGAAGCTTTCTTT. Protein: CASSPRDRPMNTEAFF.

This rearrangement joins TRBV19 to TRBJ2-5; tentatively, D is TRBD2 (7 bases). Germline V CDR1 and CDR2: LNHDA, SQIVND (reference sequence). This CDR3 has 13 residues. Between the trimmed V and J ends, which lost 10 bases and 2 bases, there was a span of 14 bases. Here the CDR3 reads CATTRGGQETQYF. The CDR3 nucleotides read TGTGCCACCACGAGGGGGGGGCAAGAGACCCAGTACTTC.

The chain joins TRBV12-1 to TRBJ2-1. TRBV12-1 is marked as a pseudogene. This CDR3 spans 15 amino acids. The CDR3 sequence: CASSFGGTMRNEQFF. DNA for the CDR3: TGTGCCAGCAGCTTTGGGGGGACGATGAGGAATGAGCAGTTCTTC.

This chain uses TRBV19 with TRBJ1-2; maybe TRBD1 (6 bases). The CDR3 extends over 15 amino acids. V dropped 1 base and J dropped 2 bases, with 11 bases sitting between them. Per germline, CDR1 LNHDA and CDR2 SQIVND (reference sequence). Written as DNA, the CDR3 is TGTGCCAGTAGTATAGGGACAGAACCAAACTATGGCTACACCTTC. Translated, it gives CASSIGTEPNYGYTF. Supplemented by reference TRBV19 and TRBJ1-2, the full variable domain reads DGGITQSPKYLFRKEGQNVTLSCEQNLNHDAMYWYRQDPGQGLRLIYYSQIVNDFQKGDIAEGYSVSREKKESFPLTVTSAQKNPTAFYLCASSIGTEPNYGYTFGSGTRLTVV.

The genes are TRBV18 and TRBJ1-2; unclear D gene. The V end lost 3 bases, the J end lost 8 bases, and 7 bases lay between the germline ends. Germline CDR1 and CDR2: KGHSH and LQKENI. This CDR3 is built from 11 residues. The CDR3 sequence: CASSPGHGYTF. CDR3 DNA sequence: TGTGCCAGCTCACCGGGCCACGGCTACACCTTC.

The V call is TRBV21-1, the J call TRBJ2-3; TRBD2, the table's D call, lacks a check against the DNA. TRBV21-1 is described as a pseudogene. The CDR3 consists of 18 residues. Here the CDR3 reads CASSKRPGCGYSTDTQYF. CDR3 nucleotide sequence: TGTGCCAGCAGCAAAAGACCCGGGTGCGGCTACAGCACAGATACGCAGTATTTT.

The CDR3 here is CASSLQGAEETQYF. The DNA for the CDR3 is TGTGCCAGCAGCCTTCAGGGGGCTGAGGAGACCCAGTACTTC. The chain combines TRBV5-5 with TRBJ2-5; 8 bases line up with TRBD1. The CDR3 totals 14 residues. V shed 4 bases, J shed 5 bases, and the junction held 7 bases outside the gene matches. CDR1 is SGHKS, CDR2 YYEKEE, per germline (reference sequence).

The chain links TRBV7-9 to TRBJ2-7; D may be TRBD1 (6 bases). Trimming removed 5 bases at V and 5 bases at J, with 19 bases between. CDR3 length: 15 residues. Germline lookup yields CDR1 SEHNR and CDR2 FQNEAQ (reference sequence). The CDR3: CASSQGQGRTNEQYF. The CDR3 DNA follows: TGTGCCAGCAGCCAGGGGCAGGGAAGGACAAACGAGCAGTACTTC.

V gene TRBV11-2 combines with J gene TRBJ2-1; the D is unclear. Germline V gene data show CDR1 as SGHAT and CDR2 as FQNNGV. V was cut by 2 bases and J by 4 bases, with 12 bases left in between. The CDR3 spans 15 residues. CDR3 sequence: CASSLTGRAYNEQFF. The CDR3 coding sequence is TGTGCCAGCAGCTTAACCGGACGGGCTTACAATGAGCAGTTCTTC.

The V and J genes are TRBV28 and TRBJ2-7, with D possibly matching TRBD2 (6 bases). Trimming pared 10 bases from V and 1 base from J, leaving 14 bases between. CDR3 size: 13 residues. The germline V gene has CDR1 MDHEN and CDR2 SYDVKM. The CDR3 protein is CATRDGGSYEQYF. Here the CDR3 DNA reads TGTGCCACCCGGGACGGGGGTTCCTACGAGCAGTACTTC. Variable domain in full (rest from reference TRBV28 and TRBJ2-7): DVKVTQSSRYLVKRTGEKVFLECVQDMDHENMFWYRQDPGLGLRLIYFSYDVKMKEKGDIPEGYSVSREKKERFSLILESASTNQTSMYLCATRDGGSYEQYFGPGTRLTVT.

The chain carries TRBV5-4 and TRBJ1-3; D gene ambiguous. CDR3 length: 11 residues. The V end lost 3 bases, the J end lost 2 bases, and 0 bases lay between the germline ends. The germline V gene encodes CDR1 SGHNT and CDR2 YYREEE (reference sequence). CDR3: CASSSGNTIYF. In DNA form, the CDR3 reads TGTGCCAGCAGCTCTGGAAACACCATATATTTT.

The V gene is TRBV4-1, the J gene TRBJ1-1; the D gene is possibly TRBD1 (5 bases). V lost 4 bases, J lost 1 base, and 31 bases lay in between. There are 21 residues in the CDR3. The germline CDR1 and CDR2 sequences are MGHRA and YSYEKL. CDR3 loop: CASSPSRGGRPGRRWNTEAFF. The CDR3 DNA follows: TGCGCCAGCAGCCCCTCCCGGGGGGGACGACCAGGACGCCGGTGGAACACTGAAGCTTTCTTT.

The V call is TRBV7-2, the J call TRBJ2-1; 10 bases align to TRBD2. Germline CDR1 reads SGHTA; CDR2 reads FQGNSA. V lost 3 bases to trimming and J lost 4 bases; unmatched junction nucleotides: 6. The CDR3 spans 16 residues. The CDR3 coding sequence is TGTGCCAGCAGCTTCCGACTAGCGGGCACGTACAATGAGCAGTTCTTC. Protein product: CASSFRLAGTYNEQFF.

This chain connects TRBV4-2 to TRBJ2-1; D is unresolved. The V gene's germline CDR1 is LGHNA and CDR2 YNFKEQ. The ends were cut back, 0 bases at V and 4 bases at J, with 13 bases in the middle. The CDR3 is 16 amino acids. Here the CDR3 reads CASSQDLYGSYNEQFF. The DNA for the CDR3 is TGTGCCAGCAGCCAAGATCTTTATGGTTCGTACAATGAGCAGTTCTTC.

The chain uses TRBV5-1 and TRBJ1-1; D may be TRBD1 (5 bases). This CDR3 contains 15 residues. Germline V gene sequence: CDR1 SGHRS, CDR2 YFSETQ. V was shortened by 0 bases and J by 1 base, with 10 bases between the two germline ends. The CDR3 nucleotides read TGCGCCAGCAGCTTGGGACAGAGTCCGAACACTGAAGCTTTCTTT. Translated, it gives CASSLGQSPNTEAFF.

The chain recombines TRBV18 with TRBJ2-5; the D is unclear. The CDR3 length is 16 residues. Per the germline V gene, CDR1 is KGHSH and CDR2 is LQKENI. V was trimmed by 4 bases and J by 5 bases, leaving 20 bases between them. In DNA form, the CDR3 reads TGTGCCAGCTCACGAAACCCCCAGGACGCAAGGGAGACCCAGTACTTC. Translating it yields CASSRNPQDARETQYF.

The genes are TRBV5-1 and TRBJ2-1, with 9 bases fitting TRBD1. Germline V gene lookup returns CDR1 SGHRS and CDR2 YFSETQ. V gave up 3 bases and J gave up 6 bases; unmatched junction bases: 10. The CDR3 loop spans 16 amino acids. The CDR3 DNA reads as TGCGCCAGCAGCTCGCTTCCGGGACAGGGTGTCAATGAGCAGTTCTTC. It is translated as CASSSLPGQGVNEQFF.

The V and J genes are TRBV30 and TRBJ2-2; possibly TRBD2 for D (5 bases). Trimming stripped 3 bases from V and 1 base from J, with 12 bases between. Germline V gene lookup returns CDR1 GTSNPN and CDR2 SVGIG (reference sequence). The CDR3 contains 15 residues. The CDR3 nucleotides read TGTGCCTGGAGGCGAGGGCAGGTGAACACCGGGGAGCTGTTTTTT. It is translated as CAWRRGQVNTGELFF.

The rearrangement joins TRBV10-1 to TRBJ2-7, with a tentative D call TRBD2 (6 bases). Germline assignment: CDR1 WNHNN and CDR2 SYGVQD (reference sequence). The CDR3 has 15 residues. Trimming left V 0 bases short and J 5 bases short, with 14 bases between. CDR3 nucleotides: TGCGCCAGCAGTGAGTCGACTGCGGGGCTGAACGAGCAGTACTTC. The encoded protein is CASSESTAGLNEQYF.